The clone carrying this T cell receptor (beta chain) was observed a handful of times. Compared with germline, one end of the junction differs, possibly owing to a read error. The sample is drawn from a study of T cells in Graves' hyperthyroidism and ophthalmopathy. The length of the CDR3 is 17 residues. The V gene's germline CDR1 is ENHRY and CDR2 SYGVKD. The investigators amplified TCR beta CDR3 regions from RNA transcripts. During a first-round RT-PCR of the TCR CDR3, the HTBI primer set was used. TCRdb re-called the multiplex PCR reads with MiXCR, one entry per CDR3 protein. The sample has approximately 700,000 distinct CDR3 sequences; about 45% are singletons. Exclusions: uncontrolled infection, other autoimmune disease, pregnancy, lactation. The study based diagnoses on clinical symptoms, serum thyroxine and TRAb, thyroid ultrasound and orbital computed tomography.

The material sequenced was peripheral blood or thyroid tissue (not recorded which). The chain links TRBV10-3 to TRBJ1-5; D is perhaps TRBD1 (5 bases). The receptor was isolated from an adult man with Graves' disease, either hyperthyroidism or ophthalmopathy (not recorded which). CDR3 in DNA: TGTGCCAGCAGTGAAGGGCGACAGCCGGATAGCAATCAGCCCCAGCATTTT. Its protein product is CASSEGRQPDSNQPQHF.